One and the same sample provided the 18 T cell receptor beta chains below, sequenced in a study of response to subunit inactivated influenza vaccine. TCRdb passed the RT-PCR reads through MiXCR, listing each CDR3 protein once. The sample has 800,000 to 1,000,000 distinct CDR3 sequences, 21% seen once. The sequencing used PBMCs from blood, collected roughly 5 days after vaccination. All receptors come from a man in his fifties who received an inactivated influenza vaccine.

V gene TRBV12-3 or TRBV12-4 combines with J gene TRBJ2-7, with 9 bases that match TRBD1. This CDR3 is 15 amino acids long. V dropped 2 bases and J dropped 4; count of bases not matched to a gene: 6. The CDR3 protein is CASSLSTGGWYEQYF. Here the CDR3 DNA reads TGTGCCAGCAGTTTAAGCACAGGGGGCTGGTACGAGCAGTACTTC.

Note on this clonotype: The junction departs from the called germline gene at one end, perhaps through a read error. The CDR3 sequence is CASSSETSGSF. The CDR3 DNA reads TGTGCCAGCAGCTCAGAGACTAGCGGGAGCTTC. The chain recombines TRBV7-2 with TRBJ2-5; 12 positions match TRBD2. The CDR3 contains 11 residues. Germline-derived CDR1 and CDR2 are SGHTA and FQGNSA.

The chain recombines TRBV20-1 with TRBJ2-3; tentative D call: TRBD2 (7 bases). The CDR3 has 13 residues. V dropped 5 bases and J dropped 3 bases, with 12 bases sitting between them. Germline CDR1 is DFQATT and CDR2 is SNEGSKA (reference sequence). CDR3 region: CSAGGGGTDTQYF. The DNA for the CDR3 is TGCAGTGCTGGGGGAGGGGGAACAGATACGCAGTATTTT.

In DNA form, the CDR3 reads TGTGCCAGCAGTCCCCATATGGCGAACACTGAAGCTTTCTTT. Encoded protein: CASSPHMANTEAFF. The chain has TRBV7-2 and TRBJ1-1; no firm D call. The V end lost 6 bases, the J end lost 1 base, and 12 bases lay between the germline ends. The CDR3 runs 14 residues. Germline V gives CDR1 SGHTA, CDR2 FQGNSA.

The CDR3 is CSAPFGGSLVTDTQYF. The CDR3 DNA is TGCAGCGCCCCGTTTGGGGGGAGCTTGGTAACAGATACGCAGTATTTT. V is TRBV29-1 and J is TRBJ2-3, with D perhaps matching TRBD2 (6 bases). Trimming removed 7 bases at V and 3 bases at J, with 23 bases between. The germline gives CDR1 SQVTM, CDR2 ANQGSEA. The CDR3 spans 16 residues.

This clonotype was found a few times. The chain has TRBV5-1 and TRBJ2-2, with 8 bases matching TRBD1. The germline gives CDR1 SGHRS, CDR2 YFSETQ. With 0 bases clipped from V and 6 bases from J, the junction kept 10 bases outside the gene matches. This CDR3 is built from 17 residues. The CDR3 region is CASSLEGRTGKAGELFF. Written as DNA, the CDR3 is TGCGCCAGCAGCTTGGAAGGGAGGACAGGGAAGGCCGGGGAGCTGTTTTTT.

The table lists this clonotype with a few counts. The chain joins TRBV15 to TRBJ2-7; D is undetermined. The ends were cut back, 4 bases at V and 3 bases at J, with 7 bases in the middle. CDR3 length: 12 residues. Germline-derived CDR1 and CDR2 are LNHNV and YYDKDF (reference sequence). The CDR3 DNA reads TGTGCCACCAGCAAAGACATCTACGAGCAGTACTTC. Translated: CATSKDIYEQYF.

This clonotype was seen at least ten times. The CDR3: CSARIFGQGNEKLFF. The DNA of the CDR3 is TGCAGTGCTAGAATATTTGGACAGGGGAACGAAAAACTGTTTTTT. This sequence joins TRBV20-1 and TRBJ1-4; TRBD1 aligns across 9 bases. This CDR3 region has 15 residues. Germline CDR1 is DFQATT and CDR2 is SNEGSKA (reference sequence). The J segment lost 8 bases and the V segment lost 2 bases, leaving 9 bases of the junction unmatched.

The CDR3 nucleotides are TGCAGTGCTAGAGGGGGACACTCGAACACTGAAGCTTTCTTT. Encoded protein: CSARGGHSNTEAFF. V is TRBV20-1 and J is TRBJ1-1, with D possibly matching TRBD1 (6 bases). Trimming removed 1 base from V and 1 base from J, with 10 bases in between. The CDR3 has 14 residues. The germline V gene has CDR1 DFQATT and CDR2 SNEGSKA (reference sequence).

This clonotype has a handful of counts. The V gene is TRBV3-1, the J gene TRBJ2-7, with 9 nucleotides matching TRBD1. The CDR3 is 14 residues long. Germline loops: CDR1 LGHDT, CDR2 YNNKEL (reference sequence). J was trimmed by 5 bases and V by 6 bases; bases with no gene match: 8. The CDR3 protein is CASRQTGGLNEQYF. The CDR3 nucleotides read TGTGCCAGCAGACAGACAGGGGGTCTCAACGAGCAGTACTTC.

This clonotype was observed a handful of times. The chain is built from TRBV6-5 and TRBJ1-1; possible D gene TRBD1, 5 bases. Between the trimmed V and J ends, which lost 0 bases and 6 bases, there was a span of 11 bases. This CDR3 is built from 14 residues. Germline CDR1 and CDR2: MNHEY and SVGAGI. The CDR3 DNA reads as TGTGCCAGCAGTTACTCAGGGTCGGGGCCTGAAGCTTTCTTT. Translated, it gives CASSYSGSGPEAFF.

The rearrangement uses TRBV24-1 and TRBJ2-7; weak D call: TRBD1 (6 bases). Germline V gene data show CDR1 as KGHDR and CDR2 as SFDVKD. Between the trimmed V and J ends, which lost 2 bases and 5 bases, there was a span of 9 bases. This CDR3 contains 13 residues. This CDR3 is CATSDSYRDEQYF. Here the CDR3 DNA reads TGTGCCACCAGTGATTCGTACAGGGACGAGCAGTACTTC.

V gene TRBV11-2 combines with J gene TRBJ2-5; D call uncertain. Germline lookup yields CDR1 SGHAT and CDR2 FQNNGV. Trimming left V 0 bases short and J 7 bases short, with 6 bases between. The CDR3 runs 12 residues. As DNA, the CDR3 is TGTGCCAGCAGCTTAGATCGGGTGACCCAGTACTTC. Protein product: CASSLDRVTQYF.

This clonotype showed up just a few times. This chain links TRBV4-3 with TRBJ2-2, with 15 bases matching TRBD2. The V gene's germline CDR1 is LGHNA and CDR2 YSLEER. Trimming cost V 1 base and J 7 bases; bases outside gene matches: 4. CDR3 length: 17 residues. Here the CDR3 reads CASSQGGLAGGDGELFF. The DNA of the CDR3 is TGCGCCAGCAGCCAAGGAGGACTAGCGGGAGGGGACGGGGAGCTGTTTTTT.

This clonotype was picked up a small number of times. V is TRBV6-1 and J is TRBJ1-4, with D tentatively TRBD1 (6 bases). The CDR3 has 14 residues. The ends were cut back, 6 bases at V and 2 bases at J, with 10 bases in the middle. CDR1 and CDR2 from the germline V gene are MNHNS and SASEGT. CDR3 sequence reads: CASSIQGTNEKLFF. CDR3 sequence (DNA): TGTGCCAGCAGCATACAGGGTACTAATGAAAAACTGTTTTTT.

This clonotype was detected only a few times. The V call is TRBV20-1, the J call TRBJ1-1; D is possibly TRBD1 (6 bases). The CDR3 runs to 11 residues. With 4 bases removed from V and 6 bases from J, the gap between germline ends came to 9 bases. Germline values: CDR1 DFQATT, CDR2 SNEGSKA (reference sequence). The CDR3 sequence: CSAKGVAEAFF. CDR3 DNA sequence: TGCAGTGCTAAGGGGGTCGCTGAAGCTTTCTTT.

The chain recombines TRBV27 with TRBJ2-5, with 7 bases that match TRBD2. This CDR3 contains 16 residues. The germline V gene has CDR1 MNHEY and CDR2 SMNVEV (reference sequence). J lost 2 bases, V lost 3 bases, and 9 bases had no gene match. CDR3 sequence (DNA): TGTGCCAGCAGTTTCATAAGCGGGGTTCTGCAAGAGACCCAGTACTTC. Protein: CASSFISGVLQETQYF.

This clonotype was observed a single time. This chain uses TRBV4-1 with TRBJ2-3; D tentatively fits TRBD1 or TRBD2 (5 bases each). This CDR3 is built from 18 residues. Trimming stripped 8 bases from V and 1 base from J, with 25 bases between. CDR1 is MGHRA and CDR2 is YSYEKL in the germline V gene. The CDR3 DNA reads TGCGCCAGCTCCTCCAACCGGGGCCTAGGTTGGGGCACAGATACGCAGTATTTT. Translating gives CASSSNRGLGWGTDTQYF.